Below, 15 T cell receptor beta chains from the same sample are listed, as sequenced in a study of tissue T cells after allogeneic stem cell transplantation. The data were produced by immunoSEQ multiplex PCR, yet TCRdb's version contains in-frame clones alone and is incomplete. The top ten clones hold about 0.7% of a sample with roughly 45,000 clones, less than 75% of them seen once. Input material: sorted cells pooled from one or two spleens. The receptors were sampled from a pool of C57BL/6 mice in good health.

Regarding this clone: Mouse names are used for the genes. The read gets to within 1 residue of the CDR3 end, and the germline J gene fills in the rest. The chain links TRBV1 to TRBJ2-2; the match to TRBD1 covers 7 bases. Unmatched junction bases numbered 5, after V lost 1 base and J lost 6 bases. Germline lookup yields CDR1 NSQYPW and CDR2 LRSPGD (reference sequence). The CDR3 spans 15 residues. This CDR3 is CTCSAATGNAGQLYF. CDR3 bases read: TGCACCTGCAGTGCAGCGACAGGGAATGCCGGGCAGCTCTAC.

This clone has only a few counts. The listed genes are named as in mouse. The CDR3 sequence: CASSKGWGTETLYF. CDR3 DNA (partial): TGTGCCAGCAGTAAAGGCTGGGGGACAGAAACGCTGTAT. The chain couples TRBV19 to TRBJ2-3, with 7 bases that match TRBD2. The read terminates 1 residue before the CDR3 end, so the remaining end is supplied by the germline J gene. Germline V gene data show CDR1 as FNHDT and CDR2 as SITEND (reference sequence). The length of the CDR3 is 14 residues. V trimming: 3 bases; J trimming: 4 bases; junction bases outside the gene matches: 5.

In regard to this clone: The genes are named according to mouse. The read halts 1 residue ahead of the CDR3 end, with the missing end drawn from the germline J gene. The chain links TRBV4 to TRBJ2-5; the match to TRBD2 covers 12 bases. With V trimmed by 5 bases and J by 6 bases, 3 bases remained unmatched. Germline assignment: CDR1 LGHDT and CDR2 YNNKQL (reference sequence). The CDR3 has 14 residues. The DNA read from the CDR3 is TGTGCCAGCAGCAGACTGGGGGGGCTCGACACCCAGTAC. Its translation: CASSRLGGLDTQY. The entire CDR3 reads CASSRLGGLDTQYF.

This clone was observed a few times. Mouse gene names and germline throughout. The read falls 1 residue short of the CDR3 end, and the missing part is taken from the germline J gene. The gene calls are TRBV13-3 and TRBJ2-4, with 9 bases matching TRBD1. V was clipped by 5 bases and J by 3 bases; unmatched bases: 7. Germline V gives CDR1 NNHDY, CDR2 SYVADS. This CDR3 region has 15 residues. The covered CDR3 bases are TGTGCCAGCAGCGCCGGGACAGGGAGGCAAAACACCTTGTAC. It specifies CASSAGTGRQNTLY. The CDR3 reads in full as CASSAGTGRQNTLYF.

This clone showed up just a few times. The gene names here belong to mouse. The read falls 1 residue short of the CDR3 end, and the missing part is taken from the germline J gene. This chain connects TRBV5 to TRBJ1-6, with TRBD1 identical over 9 bases. TRBJ1-6 is reported as an ORF; its role is uncertain. V was clipped by 4 bases and J by 7 bases; unmatched bases: 5. This CDR3 spans 15 amino acids. Per germline, CDR1 LGHNA and CDR2 YNLKQL (reference sequence). The CDR3 is CASSRDRASNSPLYF. The sequenced part of the CDR3 DNA is TGTGCCAGCAGCCGGGACAGGGCCTCCAATTCGCCCCTCTAC.

Turning to this clone: Genes and germline are mouse. The read halts 1 residue ahead of the CDR3 end, with the missing end drawn from the germline J gene. This chain joins TRBV20 and TRBJ2-5; D is perhaps TRBD1 (6 bases). The length of the CDR3 is 13 residues. Trimming stripped 0 bases from V and 4 bases from J, with 8 bases between. From germline, CDR1 is GFQATS and CDR2 STVNSAI. The sequenced CDR3 bases are TGTGGTGCTAGGGAAAGGGACAAAGACACCCAGTAC. Encoded protein: CGARERDKDTQY. The full CDR3 reads CGARERDKDTQYF. The full variable domain, completed using reference TRBV20 and TRBJ2-5, is GALVYQYPRRTICKSGTSMRMECQAVGFQATSVAWYRQSPQKTFELIALSTVNSAIKYEQNFTQEKFPISHPNLSFSSMTVLNAYLEDRGLYLCGARERDKDTQYFGPGTRLLVL.

Concerning this clone: Gene names and germline match the mouse. The CDR3 goes on 1 residue after the read ends, and that part is filled in from the germline J gene. The V call is TRBV13-2, the J call TRBJ2-7, with no clear D. The germline CDR1 and CDR2 sequences are NNHNN and SYGAGS (reference sequence). V was cut by 2 bases and J by 1 base, with 4 bases left in between. This CDR3 spans 12 amino acids. CDR3 sequence: CASGDRSYEQYF. The covered CDR3 bases are TGTGCCAGCGGTGACAGATCCTATGAACAGTAC.

The table lists this clone with a count of one. Mouse names are used for the genes. The read ends 1 residue early relative to the CDR3; the germline J gene fills the gap. The chain joins TRBV3 to TRBJ1-2, with 8 bases fitting TRBD1. V gave up 4 bases and J gave up 0 bases; unmatched junction bases: 1. CDR3 length equals 14 residues. From germline, CDR1 is SNHLY and CDR2 FYNGKV (reference sequence). The CDR3 loop is CASSWTGPNSDYTF. The part of the CDR3 DNA that was read is TGTGCCAGCAGCTGGACAGGGCCAAACTCCGACTACACC.

Comment on this clone: Germline and genes: mouse. The read terminates 1 residue ahead of where the CDR3 ends, so the germline J gene completes it. The V and J genes are TRBV13-2 and TRBJ2-3; 12 bases agree with TRBD2. The CDR3 totals 16 residues. Losses at the gene ends were 3 bases for V and 3 bases for J; bases not matched to a gene: 5. Per the germline V gene, CDR1 is NNHNN and CDR2 is SYGAGS (reference sequence). This CDR3 is CASGGRDWGAAETLYF. CDR3 DNA (partial): TGTGCCAGCGGTGGCCGGGACTGGGGGGCCGCAGAAACGCTGTAT.

About this clone itself: Genes and germline come from the mouse. Read coverage stops 1 residue before the CDR3 terminus; the germline J gene supplies the remainder. The chain recombines TRBV20 with TRBJ2-1; D remains ambiguous. Germline CDR1 and CDR2: GFQATS and STVNSAI. V was shortened by 1 base and J by 1 base, with 2 bases between the two germline ends. The CDR3 runs 12 residues. The CDR3 loop reads CGARGNYAEQFF. CDR3 DNA (partial): TGTGGTGCTAGGGGCAACTATGCTGAGCAGTTC.

A remark on this clone: Genes here carry mouse names. CDR3 amino acids: CASGDAGQLRGNTLYF. The sequenced CDR3 bases are TGTGCCAGCGGTGATGCAGGTCAACTAAGGGGAAATACGCTCTAT. The chain joins TRBV13-2 to TRBJ1-3, with no clear D. The CDR3 end is not reached by the read, which stops 1 residue before it; the germline J gene fills it in. There are 16 residues in the CDR3. The germline CDR1 and CDR2 sequences are NNHNN and SYGAGS (reference sequence). V lost 0 bases to trimming and J lost 4 bases, with 14 bases between them.

About this clone: Genes and germline are mouse. The read terminates 1 residue ahead of where the CDR3 ends, so the germline J gene completes it. The rearrangement uses TRBV13-3 and TRBJ1-1, with D hard to call. V was cut by 6 bases and J by 0 bases, with 6 bases left in between. Germline lookup yields CDR1 NNHDY and CDR2 SYVADS. This CDR3 has 12 amino acids. The sequenced CDR3 bases are TGTGCCAGCAAGGGTGCAAACACAGAAGTCTTC. It is translated as CASKGANTEVF. The CDR3 in full is CASKGANTEVFF.

A word on this clone: All gene names here are mouse names. The DNA ends 1 residue before the CDR3 does, and the rest of the CDR3 is filled in from the germline J gene. Other DNA variants within this sample encode the same CDR3. The chain recombines TRBV5 with TRBJ2-7; 10 bases map to TRBD1. CDR3 length equals 14 residues. Per the germline V gene, CDR1 is LGHNA and CDR2 is YNLKQL (reference sequence). V lost 1 base and J lost 3; bases outside the gene matches: 0. The CDR3 loop reads CASSQGTGGYEQYF. Partial CDR3 DNA: TGTGCCAGCAGCCAAGGGACAGGGGGCTATGAACAGTAC.

Regarding this clone: Gene names are the mouse ones. The sequenced fragment ends 1 residue before the CDR3 boundary, so the rest is inferred from the germline J gene. The V gene is TRBV5, the J gene TRBJ1-1; D not resolved. Germline CDR1 LGHNA, CDR2 YNLKQL (reference sequence). V was trimmed by 0 bases and J by 0 bases, leaving 5 bases between them. This CDR3 is 14 amino acids long. The CDR3 reads CASSQDRSNTEVFF. Incomplete CDR3 DNA: TGTGCCAGCAGCCAAGACAGATCAAACACAGAAGTCTTC.

With respect to this clone: Gene and germline names: mouse. With the read ending 1 residue before the CDR3 end, the germline J gene is used to fill in that end. This chain connects TRBV4 to TRBJ1-4; 9 bases match TRBD1. This CDR3 spans 16 amino acids. CDR1 is LGHDT, CDR2 YNNKQL, per germline (reference sequence). After removal of 4 bases from V and 6 bases from J, the junction contained 9 bases not matched to a gene. CDR3 residues: CASSFPGQGADERLFF. CDR3 DNA (partial): TGTGCCAGCAGCTTTCCGGGACAGGGAGCAGACGAAAGATTATTT.